The clone carrying this TCR beta chain appeared many times. The target antigen is unknown. These data come from a study of regulatory T cells in long-lasting Graves disease. Study-wide findings and caveats: Favoring TRBV28, TRBJ1-2 and TRBJ2-5 was a feature seen in persistent disease.

The CDR3 is made up of 17 amino acids. Trimming stripped 1 base from V and 4 bases from J, with 20 bases between. CDR1 is SGHTA, CDR2 FQGNSA, per germline. Described time point: persistent/refractory GD, antithyroid drugs over 5 years with positive TRAb. From RNA extracted from PBMCs, the TCR library was made. TCR beta libraries were built with iRepertoire HTBI primers and Arm-PCR of CDR3 regions. TCRdb passed the multiplex PCR reads through MiXCR, listing each CDR3 protein once. The sample has hundreds of thousands of distinct CDR3 sequences, about 20% seen once. This clonotype was sampled from a female donor with Graves disease. The material sequenced was peripheral blood mononuclear cells (PBMCs), taken when the disease was refractory, from a patient treated with antithyroid drugs. J is TRBJ2-7 and V is TRBV7-2; tentatively, D is TRBD1 (6 bases). DNA for the CDR3: TGTGCCAGCAGCTTAGACACAGGGCCCACTGTGGGGTACGAGCAGTACTTC. It translates to CASSLDTGPTVGYEQYF.